These 14 T cell receptor beta chains were all obtained from the same sample, sequenced in a study of blood T cell repertoires in COVID-19. The protocol was immunoSEQ multiplex PCR, while the TCRdb copy is restricted to in-frame clones and leaves out a portion. Here the sample spans around 140,000 clones, more than 60% being singletons. The sample was peripheral blood. These receptors came from a man aged 45-60 years with acute or convalescent COVID-19.

The count of this clone is one. V is TRBV28 and J is TRBJ1-3; TRBD1 agrees at 7 bases. J was trimmed by 2 bases and V by 7 bases; bases with no gene match: 5. This CDR3 is 14 amino acids long. Germline CDR1 reads MDHEN; CDR2 reads SYDVKM. CDR3 loop: CASNAGTAGNTIYF. The CDR3 DNA reads as TGTGCCAGCAACGCCGGGACAGCTGGAAACACCATATATTTT.

V and J are TRBV19 and TRBJ2-7, with D possibly being TRBD2 (5 bases). The CDR3 is 13 amino acids. Trimming left V 5 bases short and J 4 bases short, with 12 bases between. The V gene's germline CDR1 is LNHDA and CDR2 SQIVND (reference sequence). The CDR3 spells CASSSRPGYEQYV. CDR3 coding DNA: TGTGCCAGTAGTTCCCGCCCGGGATACGAGCAGTACGTC.

About this clone itself: The germline gene is not matched at one end of the junction; a read error may be the cause. This chain joins TRBV4-1 and TRBJ1-3; 9 nucleotides align to TRBD1. The CDR3 covers 15 residues. Germline CDR1 is MGHRA and CDR2 is YSYEKL. Written as DNA, the CDR3 is TGCGCCAGCACCCAAGGGGACAGGGTTGGAAACACCATATATTTT. Encoded protein: CASTQGDRVGNTIYF.

This clone was recorded a few times. This sequence joins TRBV10-2 and TRBJ1-5, with 8 bases fitting TRBD1. The CDR3 runs to 13 residues. Germline loops: CDR1 WSHSY, CDR2 SAAADI. The V gene end was trimmed by 7 bases and the J gene end by 7 bases; junction bases not matched to a gene: 6. The CDR3 is CASTATGVQPQHF. Written as DNA, the CDR3 is TGCGCCAGCACTGCGACAGGGGTACAGCCCCAGCATTTT.

J is TRBJ2-7 and V is TRBV10-1; 7 bases are a match to TRBD1. Germline CDR1 reads WNHNN; CDR2 reads SYGVQD (reference sequence). This CDR3 spans 14 amino acids. Trimming took 7 bases from V and 7 from J; bases not matched to a gene: 13. The CDR3 DNA reads TGCGCCAGCACCTTGCCACAGGGGAAGGAGGAGCAGTACGTC. This codes for CASTLPQGKEEQYV.

The chain joins TRBV20-1 to TRBJ2-4; D may be TRBD2 (6 bases). The CDR3 loop spans 13 amino acids. The V and J ends lost 3 bases and 3 bases respectively, with 9 bases between them. Germline V CDR1 and CDR2: DFQATT, SNEGSKA (reference sequence). The CDR3 is CSASEGGKNIQYF. CDR3 DNA sequence: TGCAGTGCTAGTGAGGGAGGCAAAAACATTCAGTACTTC.

This clone was detected only once. The rearrangement links TRBV2 to TRBJ2-7, with 9 positions matching TRBD1. The trim removed 5 bases at V and 3 bases at J, leaving 5 bases unmatched. Germline loops: CDR1 SNHLY, CDR2 FYNNEI. The CDR3 is 14 residues long. This CDR3 is CASSIGTGNYEQYV. The CDR3, as DNA: TGTGCCAGCAGTATTGGGACAGGGAACTACGAGCAGTACGTC.

The chain has TRBV29-1 and TRBJ1-2; no clear D gene. This CDR3 has 14 amino acids. The germline V gene has CDR1 SQVTM and CDR2 ANQGSEA. Trimming removed 6 bases from V and 4 bases from J, with 18 bases in between. CDR3 DNA: TGCAGCGTCCCAGGTGAACAAGATCTCTATGGCTACACCTTC. It codes for CSVPGEQDLYGYTF.

This clone was observed a few times. The rearrangement links TRBV27 to TRBJ1-2, with 7 bases aligning to TRBD1. With 3 bases clipped from V and 8 bases from J, the junction kept 15 bases outside the gene matches. The CDR3 is made up of 16 amino acids. Germline CDR1 MNHEY, CDR2 SMNVEV (reference sequence). The CDR3: CASSFLHLGQAWGYTF. CDR3 coding DNA: TGTGCCAGCAGTTTCCTTCACTTAGGACAGGCCTGGGGCTACACCTTC.

The chain employs TRBV18 and TRBJ1-5; TRBD1 matches 9 bases. With 6 bases clipped from V and 3 bases from J, the junction kept 6 bases outside the gene matches. CDR3 length equals 15 residues. Germline V gene lookup returns CDR1 KGHSH and CDR2 LQKENI. Written as DNA, the CDR3 is TGTGCCAGCTCGCCCGGGACAGGGTACAATCAGCCCCAGCATTTT. Protein sequence: CASSPGTGYNQPQHF.

A few counts support this clone. V is TRBV7-2 and J is TRBJ2-5, with 7 bases fitting TRBD2. This CDR3 contains 16 residues. The V gene end was trimmed by 1 base and the J gene end by 2 bases; junction bases not matched to a gene: 7. Germline-derived CDR1 and CDR2 are SGHTA and FQGNSA. CDR3 nucleotides: TGTGCCAGCAGCTTAGATGTATTGGGACTACAAGAGACCCAGTACTTC. Amino acids: CASSLDVLGLQETQYF.

This clone was recorded a few times. The rearrangement joins TRBV28 to TRBJ1-2, with 8 bases matching TRBD1. Germline loops: CDR1 MDHEN, CDR2 SYDVKM. The CDR3 spans 17 residues. V was clipped by 5 bases and J by 0 bases; unmatched bases: 11. The chain's CDR3 is CASSPLTGGNPNYGYTF. The CDR3 bases are TGTGCCAGCAGTCCCCTTACAGGGGGGAACCCTAACTATGGCTACACCTTC.

The J gene is TRBJ2-1, the V gene TRBV11-2, with 13 bases aligning to TRBD2. Germline values: CDR1 SGHAT, CDR2 FQNNGV. The CDR3 loop spans 16 amino acids. V lost 1 base to trimming and J lost 6 bases; unmatched junction nucleotides: 3. In nucleotides, the CDR3 is TGTGCCAGCAGCTTAGGACTAGCGGGGGGTCCCAATGAGCAGTTCTTC. Translated, it gives CASSLGLAGGPNEQFF.

The gene calls are TRBV9 and TRBJ2-1, with D perhaps matching TRBD2 (6 bases). Trimming removed 1 base from V and 5 bases from J, with 13 bases in between. The CDR3 runs 15 residues. CDR1 SGDLS and CDR2 YYNGEE come from the germline V gene. The CDR3 coding sequence is TGTGCCAGCAGCGTAAGGGATAGCGGCCACAATGAGCAGTTCTTC. Translated: CASSVRDSGHNEQFF.